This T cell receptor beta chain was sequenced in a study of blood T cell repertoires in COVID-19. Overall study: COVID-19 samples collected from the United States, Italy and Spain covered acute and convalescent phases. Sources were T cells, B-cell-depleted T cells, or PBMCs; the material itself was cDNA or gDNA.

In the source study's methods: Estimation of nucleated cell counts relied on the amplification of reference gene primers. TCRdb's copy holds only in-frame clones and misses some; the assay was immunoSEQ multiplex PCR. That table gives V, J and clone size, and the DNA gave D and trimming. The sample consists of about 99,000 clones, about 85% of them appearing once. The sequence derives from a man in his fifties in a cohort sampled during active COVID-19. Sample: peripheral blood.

The CDR3 DNA reads as TGTGCCAGCAGCCAACCCGGACTAGCGGATACGCAGTATTTT. It is translated as CASSQPGLADTQYF. V and J are TRBV6-5 and TRBJ2-3, with 9 bases lining up with TRBD2. With 6 bases clipped from V and 6 bases from J, the junction kept 7 bases outside the gene matches. Germline loops: CDR1 MNHEY, CDR2 SVGAGI. This CDR3 contains 14 residues.